A single sample gave rise to the 9 T cell receptor beta chains below, sequenced in a study of blood T cell repertoires in COVID-19. Profiling relied on immunoSEQ multiplex PCR, and the TCRdb table lists in-frame clones only, not all of them. The table has about 91,000 clones, 85% to 90% seen once; the top ten hold about 5%. The sample was peripheral blood. Source of these receptors: a woman over 75 with active COVID-19.

J is TRBJ2-4 and V is TRBV5-6, with 8 nucleotides matching TRBD2. CDR1 SGHDT and CDR2 YYEEEE come from the germline V gene. The CDR3 runs to 15 residues. V was pared by 1 base and J by 7 bases, with 7 bases of the junction left unmatched. CDR3 region: CASSLPGGSRNIQYF. The CDR3 DNA reads as TGTGCCAGCAGCTTGCCGGGAGGGTCTCGGAACATTCAGTACTTC. Based on the CDR3 plus reference TRBV5-6 and TRBJ2-4, the full variable domain is DAGVTQSPTHLIKTRGQQVTLRCSPKSGHDTVSWYQQALGQGPQFIFQYYEEEERQRGNFPDRFSGHQFPNYSSELNVNALLLGDSALYLCASSLPGGSRNIQYFGAGTRLSVL.

The chain uses TRBV25-1 and TRBJ1-6; a possible D gene is TRBD1 (5 bases). The ends were cut back, 0 bases at V and 10 bases at J, with 7 bases in the middle. CDR3 length: 13 residues. CDR1 MGHDK and CDR2 SYGVNS come from the germline V gene. CDR3 coding DNA: TGTGCCAGCAGTGAATATAGGGGATCACCCCTCCACTTT. Its protein product is CASSEYRGSPLHF.

The chain uses TRBV12-3 or TRBV12-4 and TRBJ2-7, with a tentative D call TRBD2 (5 bases). The CDR3 spans 13 residues. The germline V and J ends were trimmed by 6 bases and 5 bases, with 14 bases remaining between them. CDR3 sequence: CASRSTGGHEQYF. Written as DNA, the CDR3 is TGTGCCAGCAGGAGCACCGGAGGACACGAGCAGTACTTC.

The chain links TRBV7-9 to TRBJ1-5, with TRBD1 matching over 10 bases. Trimming cost V 1 base and J 6 bases; bases outside gene matches: 12. Germline-derived CDR1 and CDR2 are SEHNR and FQNEAQ (reference sequence). The CDR3 length is 18 residues. The CDR3 DNA follows: TGTGCCAGCAGCTTAGTGAGGGACAGGGGTTATTTTATTCAGCCCCAGCATTTT. Translated, it gives CASSLVRDRGYFIQPQHF.

In this sample, this clone turned up once. This rearrangement joins TRBV12-2 to TRBJ2-5; the tabulated D call, TRBD2, remains unverified against the DNA. TRBV12-2 is marked as a pseudogene. The CDR3 is made up of 16 amino acids. CDR3 in amino acids: CASRAWTSGREETQYF. CDR3 DNA: TGTGCAAGTCGCGCGTGGACTAGCGGGAGGGAGGAGACCCAGTACTTC.

The gene calls are TRBV2 and TRBJ1-2; tentatively, D is TRBD1 (5 bases). This CDR3 comprises 14 residues. Germline V gives CDR1 SNHLY, CDR2 FYNNEI. Trimming removed 1 base from V and 4 bases from J, with 10 bases in between. CDR3 region: CASSEEAGPYGYTF. The CDR3 DNA is TGTGCCAGCAGTGAAGAGGCAGGGCCCTATGGCTACACCTTC.

This clone was counted between two and nine times. The rearrangement joins TRBV24-1 to TRBJ2-7; the match to TRBD1 covers 10 bases. Per the germline V gene, CDR1 is KGHDR and CDR2 is SFDVKD. This CDR3 region has 15 residues. V shed 8 bases and J 6 bases; nucleotides not matched to a gene: 12. The CDR3 region has the DNA TGTGCCACCATGGGGACAGGGGTTGAGGGACGCGAGCAGTACTTC. It translates to CATMGTGVEGREQYF.

The chain uses TRBV27 and TRBJ1-2; TRBD1 might be the D (5 bases). The CDR3 sequence is 15 residues long. Trimming took off 5 bases at V and 6 bases at J, with 19 bases between the two ends. Germline CDR1 is MNHEY and CDR2 is SMNVEV (reference sequence). The CDR3 protein is CASSPTRARLHGYTF. The CDR3, as DNA: TGTGCCAGCAGTCCAACCAGGGCACGACTCCATGGCTACACCTTC.

The chain recombines TRBV7-8 with TRBJ2-3; D is possibly TRBD2 (6 bases). Germline V lookup: CDR1 SGHVS, CDR2 FQNEAQ. The CDR3 length is 15 residues. Trimming pared 4 bases from V and 2 bases from J, leaving 13 bases between. CDR3 bases: TGTGCCAGCAGCTGGAGGGCGGGCTTCACAGATACGCAGTATTTT. As protein: CASSWRAGFTDTQYF.